The source of this T cell receptor beta chain is a study of T cells after yellow fever vaccination. TCRdb re-called the 5' RACE reads with MiXCR, one entry per CDR3 protein. The table lists under 550,000 distinct CDR3 sequences, roughly 22% of them singletons. CDR3 length equals 12 residues. V shed 6 bases and J shed 5 bases, with 8 bases lying between them. From germline, CDR1 is SEHNR and CDR2 FQNEAQ (reference sequence). This clonotype has a handful of counts. The sequence was obtained from a man aged 18 to 30 who received the YFV17D yellow fever vaccine. The V and J genes are TRBV7-9 and TRBJ2-1; D gene ambiguous. Material: PBMCs, obtained 20 to 25 days after the first yellow fever vaccination. The CDR3 nucleotides read TGTGCCAGCAGGGGCGTTAACAATGAGCAGTTCTTC. It is translated as CASRGVNNEQFF.